This section outlines one T cell receptor beta chain sequence together with its context. This sample stems from a study of T cells expressing NK-cell markers. TCRdb reprocessed the 5' RACE reads and stores each CDR3 protein as one record, lacking DNA. The sample includes 200,000 to 300,000 distinct CDR3 sequences. Sequencing was done on a sample of blood T cells: a sorted CD56 or NKG2C T cell subset, CD4+ or CD8+ T cells, or bulk PBMC T cells (not recorded which). This TCR came from a man in his late teens or twenties in good health.

This CDR3 is CASSFMEGETQYF. The V call is TRBV11-3, the J call TRBJ2-5. CDR1 SGHNT and CDR2 YENEEA come from the germline V gene. The CDR3 has 13 amino acids.